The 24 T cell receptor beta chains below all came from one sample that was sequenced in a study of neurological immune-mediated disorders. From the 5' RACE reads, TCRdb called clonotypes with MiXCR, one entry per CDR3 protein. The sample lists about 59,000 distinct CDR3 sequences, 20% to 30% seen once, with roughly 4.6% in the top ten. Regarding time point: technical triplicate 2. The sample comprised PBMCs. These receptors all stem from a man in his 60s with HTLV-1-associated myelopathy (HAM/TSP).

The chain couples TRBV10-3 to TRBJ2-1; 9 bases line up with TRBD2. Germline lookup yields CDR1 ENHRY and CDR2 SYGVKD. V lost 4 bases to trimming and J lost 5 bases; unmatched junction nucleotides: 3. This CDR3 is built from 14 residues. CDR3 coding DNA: TGTGCCATCAGTGCTCGACTAGCGGACAATGAGCAGTTCTTC. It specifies CAISARLADNEQFF.

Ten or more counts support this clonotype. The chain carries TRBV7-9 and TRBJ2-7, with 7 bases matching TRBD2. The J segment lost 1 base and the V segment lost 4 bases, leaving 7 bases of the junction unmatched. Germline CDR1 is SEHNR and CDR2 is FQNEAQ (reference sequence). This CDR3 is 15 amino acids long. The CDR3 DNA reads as TGTGCCAGCAGCTCTTTGCGGCGGGAGTCCTACGAGCAGTACTTC. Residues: CASSSLRRESYEQYF.

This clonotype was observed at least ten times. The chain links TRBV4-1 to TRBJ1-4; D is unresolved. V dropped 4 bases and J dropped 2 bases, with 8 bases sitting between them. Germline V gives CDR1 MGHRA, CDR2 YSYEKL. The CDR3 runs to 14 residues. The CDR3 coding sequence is TGCGCCAGCAGCCCATCGAACACTAATGAAAAACTGTTTTTT. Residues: CASSPSNTNEKLFF.

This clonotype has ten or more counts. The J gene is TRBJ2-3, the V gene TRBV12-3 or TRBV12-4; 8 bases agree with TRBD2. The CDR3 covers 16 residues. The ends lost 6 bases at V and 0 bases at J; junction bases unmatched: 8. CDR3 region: CASRVTSGTSTDTQYF. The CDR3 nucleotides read TGTGCCAGCAGAGTTACTAGCGGTACTAGCACAGATACGCAGTATTTT.

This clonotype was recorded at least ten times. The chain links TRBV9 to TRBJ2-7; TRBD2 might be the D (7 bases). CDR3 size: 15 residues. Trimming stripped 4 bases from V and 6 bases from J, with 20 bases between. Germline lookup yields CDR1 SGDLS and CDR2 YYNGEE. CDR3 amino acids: CASSPEGQGGGEQYF. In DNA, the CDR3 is TGTGCCAGCAGCCCAGAGGGCCAGGGAGGGGGCGAGCAGTACTTC.

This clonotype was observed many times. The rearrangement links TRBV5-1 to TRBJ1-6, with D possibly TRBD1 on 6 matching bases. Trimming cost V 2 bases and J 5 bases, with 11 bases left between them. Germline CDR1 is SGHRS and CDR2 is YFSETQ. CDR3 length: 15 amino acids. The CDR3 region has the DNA TGCGCCAGCAGCTTAGGGGGGCGAGATAATTCACCCCTCCACTTT. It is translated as CASSLGGRDNSPLHF.

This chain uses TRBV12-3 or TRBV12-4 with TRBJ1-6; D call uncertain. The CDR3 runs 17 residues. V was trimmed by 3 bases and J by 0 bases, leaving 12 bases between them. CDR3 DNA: TGTGCCAGCAGTTTTTTGGGGAAAAGCTCCTATAATTCACCCCTCCACTTT. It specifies CASSFLGKSSYNSPLHF.

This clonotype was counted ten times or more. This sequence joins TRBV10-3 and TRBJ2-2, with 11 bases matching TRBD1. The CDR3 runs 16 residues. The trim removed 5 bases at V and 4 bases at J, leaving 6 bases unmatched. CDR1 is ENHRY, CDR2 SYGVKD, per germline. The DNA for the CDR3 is TGTGCCATCAGTCCGGCGGGGACAGGGGGCACCGGGGAGCTGTTTTTT. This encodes CAISPAGTGGTGELFF.

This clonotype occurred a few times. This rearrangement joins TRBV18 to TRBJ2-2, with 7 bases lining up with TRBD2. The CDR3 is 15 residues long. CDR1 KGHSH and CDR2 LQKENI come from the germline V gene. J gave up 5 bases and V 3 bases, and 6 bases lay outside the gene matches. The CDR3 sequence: CASSPYPSGTGELFF. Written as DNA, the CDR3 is TGTGCCAGCTCACCTTACCCTAGCGGAACCGGGGAGCTGTTTTTT.

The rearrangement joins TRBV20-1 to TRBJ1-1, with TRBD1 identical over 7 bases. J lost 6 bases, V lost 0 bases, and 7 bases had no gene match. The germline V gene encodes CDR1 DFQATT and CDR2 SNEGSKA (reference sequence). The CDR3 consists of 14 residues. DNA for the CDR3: TGCAGTGCTAGAGATCTCCAGGGGGAGGCTGAAGCTTTCTTT. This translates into CSARDLQGEAEAFF.

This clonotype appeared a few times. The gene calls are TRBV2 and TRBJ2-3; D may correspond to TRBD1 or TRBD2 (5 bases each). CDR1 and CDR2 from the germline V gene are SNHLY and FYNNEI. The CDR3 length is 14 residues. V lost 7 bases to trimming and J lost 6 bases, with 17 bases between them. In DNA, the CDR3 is TGTGCCAGCACCCTAAGCGGTTCAGGGGATACGCAGTATTTT. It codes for CASTLSGSGDTQYF.

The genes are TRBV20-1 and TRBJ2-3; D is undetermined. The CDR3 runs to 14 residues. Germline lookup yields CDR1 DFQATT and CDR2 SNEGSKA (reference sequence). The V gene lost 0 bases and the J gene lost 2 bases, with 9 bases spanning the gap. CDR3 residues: CSARDFGTTDTQYF. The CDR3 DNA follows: TGCAGTGCTAGAGATTTCGGCACCACAGATACGCAGTATTTT.

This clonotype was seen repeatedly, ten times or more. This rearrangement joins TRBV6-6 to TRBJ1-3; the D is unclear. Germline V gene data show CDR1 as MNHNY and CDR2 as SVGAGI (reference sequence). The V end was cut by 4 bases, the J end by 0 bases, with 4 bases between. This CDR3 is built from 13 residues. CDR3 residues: CASSSGSGNTIYF. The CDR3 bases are TGTGCCAGCAGTTCGGGCTCTGGAAACACCATATATTTT.

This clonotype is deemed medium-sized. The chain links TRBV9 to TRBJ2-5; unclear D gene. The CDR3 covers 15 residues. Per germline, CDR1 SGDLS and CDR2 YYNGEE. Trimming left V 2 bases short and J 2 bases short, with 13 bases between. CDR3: CASSVSPQEQETQYF. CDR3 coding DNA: TGTGCCAGCAGCGTTTCCCCCCAGGAACAAGAGACCCAGTACTTC.

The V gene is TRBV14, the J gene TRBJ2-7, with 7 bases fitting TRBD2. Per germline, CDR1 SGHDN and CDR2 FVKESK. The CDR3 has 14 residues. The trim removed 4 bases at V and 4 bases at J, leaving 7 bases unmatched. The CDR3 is CASSRGGGGYEQYF. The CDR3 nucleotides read TGTGCCAGCAGCCGGGGGGGAGGAGGTTACGAGCAGTACTTC.

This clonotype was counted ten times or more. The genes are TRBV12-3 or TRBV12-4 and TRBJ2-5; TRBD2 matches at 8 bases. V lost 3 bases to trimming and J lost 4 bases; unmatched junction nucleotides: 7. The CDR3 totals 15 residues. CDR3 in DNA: TGTGCCAGCAGTTTCCAGGGAAGCGGGAGAGAGACCCAGTACTTC. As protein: CASSFQGSGRETQYF.

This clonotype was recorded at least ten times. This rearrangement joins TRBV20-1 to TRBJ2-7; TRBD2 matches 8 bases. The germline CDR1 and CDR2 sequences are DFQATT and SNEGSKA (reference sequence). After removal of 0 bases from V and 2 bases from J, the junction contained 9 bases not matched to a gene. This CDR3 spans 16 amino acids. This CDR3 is CSARDPLAGKPYEQYF. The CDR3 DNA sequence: TGCAGTGCTAGAGATCCCCTAGCGGGCAAGCCCTACGAGCAGTACTTC.

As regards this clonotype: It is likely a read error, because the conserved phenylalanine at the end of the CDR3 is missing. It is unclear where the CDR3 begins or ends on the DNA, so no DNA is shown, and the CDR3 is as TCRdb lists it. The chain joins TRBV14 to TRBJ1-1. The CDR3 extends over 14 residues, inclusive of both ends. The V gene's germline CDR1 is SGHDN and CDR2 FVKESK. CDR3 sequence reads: CASSQISRNTEAVL.

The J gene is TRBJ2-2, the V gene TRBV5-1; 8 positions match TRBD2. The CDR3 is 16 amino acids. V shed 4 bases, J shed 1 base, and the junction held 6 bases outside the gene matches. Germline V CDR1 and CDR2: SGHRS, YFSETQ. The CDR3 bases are TGCGCCAGCAGCCTCCTGGCGGGAGGGAACACCGGGGAGCTGTTTTTT. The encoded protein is CASSLLAGGNTGELFF.

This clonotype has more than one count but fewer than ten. CDR3 DNA: TGTGCCAGCAGCTTAGATGCGGGATCCTACGAGCAGTACTTC. Protein product: CASSLDAGSYEQYF. The chain employs TRBV7-3 and TRBJ2-7, with D tentatively TRBD2 (6 bases). V was pared by 2 bases and J by 1 base, with 9 bases between. CDR1 and CDR2 from the germline V gene are SGHTA and FQGTGA. The CDR3 runs to 14 residues.

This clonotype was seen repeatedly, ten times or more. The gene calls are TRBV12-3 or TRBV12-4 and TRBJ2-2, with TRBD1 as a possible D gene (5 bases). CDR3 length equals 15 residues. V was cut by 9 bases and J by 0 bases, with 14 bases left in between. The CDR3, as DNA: TGTGCCAGTAAAGAAGGGGCGGCGAACACCGGGGAGCTGTTTTTT. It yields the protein CASKEGAANTGELFF.

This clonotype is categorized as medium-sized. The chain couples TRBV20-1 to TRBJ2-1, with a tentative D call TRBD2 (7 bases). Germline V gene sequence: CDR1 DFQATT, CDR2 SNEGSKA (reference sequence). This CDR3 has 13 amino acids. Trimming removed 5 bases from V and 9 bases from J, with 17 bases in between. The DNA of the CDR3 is TGCAGTGCTGCAACCGGGGGGCGGGGTGAGCAGTTCTTC. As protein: CSAATGGRGEQFF.

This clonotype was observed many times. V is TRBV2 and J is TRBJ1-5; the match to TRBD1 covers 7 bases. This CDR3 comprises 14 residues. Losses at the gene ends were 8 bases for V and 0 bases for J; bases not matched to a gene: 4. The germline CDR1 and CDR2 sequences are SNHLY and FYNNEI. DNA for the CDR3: TGTGCCAGCCAGGGGGAGTATAGCAATCAGCCCCAGCATTTT. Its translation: CASQGEYSNQPQHF.

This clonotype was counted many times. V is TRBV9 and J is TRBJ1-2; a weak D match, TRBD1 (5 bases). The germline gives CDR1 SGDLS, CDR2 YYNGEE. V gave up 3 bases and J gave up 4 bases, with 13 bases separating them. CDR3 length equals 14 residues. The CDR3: CASSDPGQFYGYTF. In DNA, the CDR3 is TGTGCCAGCAGCGACCCCGGACAATTCTATGGCTACACCTTC.